These 15 T cell receptor beta chains originate from one sample sequenced in a study of control samples from healthy donors and cancer patients. The repertoire was sequenced with immunoSEQ multiplex PCR; TCRdb's copy has only in-frame clones and lacks some. Among 90,000 to 100,000 clones listed, 79% were seen once. What was sequenced was blood. These receptors all stem from a young woman in good health.

The chain joins TRBV9 to TRBJ2-1; 9 nucleotides line up with TRBD2. The germline V gene has CDR1 SGDLS and CDR2 YYNGEE. The length of the CDR3 is 16 residues. Unmatched junction bases numbered 5, after V lost 0 bases and J lost 4 bases. The CDR3 nucleotides read TGTGCCAGCAGCGTAGTGGGGAGCGGGGGGTACAATGAGCAGTTCTTC. It is translated as CASSVVGSGGYNEQFF.

The chain recombines TRBV6-1 with TRBJ2-1; 9 nucleotides agree with TRBD2. Losses at the gene ends were 0 bases for V and 0 bases for J; bases not matched to a gene: 9. The CDR3 has 19 residues. Germline V gene lookup returns CDR1 MNHNS and CDR2 SASEGT. CDR3 DNA sequence: TGTGCCAGCAGTGAAGCCCCAGCGGGGGGCCAGAGCTCCTACAATGAGCAGTTCTTC. The encoded protein is CASSEAPAGGQSSYNEQFF.

This sequence joins TRBV30 and TRBJ2-7; TRBD1 matches 7 bases. Germline V lookup: CDR1 GTSNPN, CDR2 SVGIG (reference sequence). The CDR3 totals 14 residues. Germline trimming cut 2 bases from V and 7 bases from J; bases unmatched to any gene: 11. As DNA, the CDR3 is TGTGCCTGGAGTCCGGGACAGAGGCCTAGAGAGCAGTACTTC. Amino acids: CAWSPGQRPREQYF.

The chain is built from TRBV10-1 and TRBJ1-4, with a tentative D call TRBD1 (5 bases). Germline V gene lookup returns CDR1 WNHNN and CDR2 SYGVQD (reference sequence). This CDR3 has 17 amino acids. The V and J ends lost 8 bases and 0 bases respectively, with 19 bases between them. This chain's CDR3 is CASPHQGLGPTNEKLFF. As DNA, the CDR3 is TGCGCCAGCCCTCACCAGGGTTTAGGGCCAACTAATGAAAAACTGTTTTTT.

The V gene is TRBV30, the J gene TRBJ2-5; 7 bases match TRBD2. Germline CDR1 and CDR2: GTSNPN and SVGIG (reference sequence). This CDR3 spans 15 amino acids. V lost 4 bases and J lost 7; bases outside the gene matches: 15. The CDR3 DNA reads as TGTGCCTGGACCGCGGTCCATACTTCGGGGGGGACCCAGTACTTC. Protein sequence: CAWTAVHTSGGTQYF.

This chain connects TRBV19 to TRBJ2-2; 12 bases agree with TRBD1. The CDR3 loop spans 18 amino acids. Germline V CDR1 and CDR2: LNHDA, SQIVND (reference sequence). Trimming took 4 bases from V and 4 from J; bases not matched to a gene: 10. The CDR3 here is CASSKTGTGGAGTGELFF. The CDR3 nucleotides read TGTGCCAGTAGTAAGACCGGGACAGGGGGCGCAGGCACCGGGGAGCTGTTTTTT.

This chain joins TRBV15 and TRBJ2-1, with 8 nucleotides matching TRBD1. Looked up from germline, CDR1 is LNHNV and CDR2 is YYDKDF (reference sequence). The J segment lost 7 bases and the V segment lost 5 bases, leaving 7 bases of the junction unmatched. The CDR3 is 14 residues long. CDR3 nucleotides: TGTGCCACCAGCCCCCGGACAGGGTGGAATGAGCAGTTCTTC. This sequence encodes CATSPRTGWNEQFF.

The rearrangement uses TRBV29-1 and TRBJ1-4; possibly TRBD1 for D (6 bases). This CDR3 region has 14 residues. Trimming took off 6 bases at V and 4 bases at J, with 15 bases between the two ends. Germline V gene lookup returns CDR1 SQVTM and CDR2 ANQGSEA. The CDR3 loop is CSVRGGTGNEKLFF. The CDR3 nucleotides read TGCAGCGTCCGAGGGGGAACGGGTAATGAAAAACTGTTTTTT.

This clone was observed a handful of times. The chain combines TRBV6-6 with TRBJ2-3, with 10 bases fitting TRBD1. Germline V gene sequence: CDR1 MNHNY, CDR2 SVGAGI (reference sequence). The V gene end was trimmed by 2 bases and the J gene end by 3 bases; junction bases not matched to a gene: 5. The CDR3 sequence is 16 residues long. The CDR3 here is CASSYRGQGRTDTQYF. CDR3 bases: TGTGCCAGCAGTTACAGGGGACAGGGGCGGACAGATACGCAGTATTTT.

The CDR3 DNA reads TGTGCCAGCAGCTTAGATGGTGCTTTCTATGGCTACACCTTC. Translated: CASSLDGAFYGYTF. The genes are TRBV7-2 and TRBJ1-2, with no clear D. V dropped 1 base and J dropped 4 bases, with 10 bases sitting between them. The CDR3 extends over 14 amino acids. CDR1 and CDR2 (germline): SGHTA, FQGNSA.

The chain has TRBV19 and TRBJ2-1, with TRBD2 as a possible D gene (6 bases). V lost 5 bases to trimming and J lost 7 bases, with 18 bases between them. Per the germline V gene, CDR1 is LNHDA and CDR2 is SQIVND (reference sequence). The CDR3 totals 15 residues. In DNA, the CDR3 is TGTGCCAGTAGTCTACGACTAGTTCTGCGGAATGAGCAGTTCTTC. Protein: CASSLRLVLRNEQFF.

The chain has TRBV12-5 and TRBJ2-5; D is perhaps TRBD1 (5 bases). The germline V gene encodes CDR1 LGHNT and CDR2 FRNRAP. Trimming shortened V by 0 bases and J by 5 bases, and 10 bases separated the two germline ends. This CDR3 is 14 amino acids long. CDR3 in amino acids: CASGLVPGWETQYF. The CDR3 DNA follows: TGTGCTAGTGGTTTGGTACCAGGGTGGGAGACCCAGTACTTC.

V gene TRBV29-1 combines with J gene TRBJ1-6, with 7 bases matching TRBD1. This CDR3 comprises 14 residues. The V gene's germline CDR1 is SQVTM and CDR2 ANQGSEA. V lost 6 bases, J lost 4 bases, and 6 bases stayed unmatched. In DNA form, the CDR3 reads TGCAGCGTCCTGACAGGGTCTTATAATTCACCCCTCCACTTT. It codes for CSVLTGSYNSPLHF.

The chain employs TRBV7-2 and TRBJ2-1; TRBD2 matches at 8 bases. CDR3 length: 15 residues. J lost 5 bases, V lost 2 bases, and 5 bases had no gene match. Germline V CDR1 and CDR2: SGHTA, FQGNSA. The CDR3 DNA sequence: TGTGCCAGCAGCTTATCGACGGGGGGGCACAATGAGCAGTTCTTC. Its translation: CASSLSTGGHNEQFF.

The rearrangement uses TRBV30 and TRBJ1-3; D is possibly TRBD1 (5 bases). V shed 0 bases and J shed 5 bases, with 8 bases lying between them. The germline gives CDR1 GTSNPN, CDR2 SVGIG (reference sequence). The length of the CDR3 is 13 residues. The CDR3 DNA follows: TGTGCCTGGAGTGTTGGGGGTAGAAACACCATATATTTT. Protein sequence: CAWSVGGRNTIYF. Full variable domain (rest looked up from reference TRBV30 and TRBJ1-3): SQTIHQWPATLVQPVGSPLSLECTVEGTSNPNLYWYRQAAGRGLQLLFYSVGIGQISSEVPQNLSASRPQDRQFILSSKKLLLSDSGFYLCAWSVGGRNTIYFGEGSWLTVV.